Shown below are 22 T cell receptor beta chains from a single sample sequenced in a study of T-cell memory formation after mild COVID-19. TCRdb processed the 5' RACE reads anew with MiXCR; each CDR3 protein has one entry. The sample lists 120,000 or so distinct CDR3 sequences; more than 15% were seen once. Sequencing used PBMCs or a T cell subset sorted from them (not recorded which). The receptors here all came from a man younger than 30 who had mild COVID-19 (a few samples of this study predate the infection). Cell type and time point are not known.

This chain's CDR3 is CASSSLTDRPGYTF. CDR3 bases: TGTGCCAGCAGCTCGCTAACGGACAGGCCAGGCTACACCTTC. The rearrangement uses TRBV11-2 and TRBJ1-2; 7 bases are shared with TRBD1. This CDR3 has 14 amino acids. J was trimmed by 8 bases and V by 4 bases; bases with no gene match: 10. Germline V gene lookup returns CDR1 SGHAT and CDR2 FQNNGV.

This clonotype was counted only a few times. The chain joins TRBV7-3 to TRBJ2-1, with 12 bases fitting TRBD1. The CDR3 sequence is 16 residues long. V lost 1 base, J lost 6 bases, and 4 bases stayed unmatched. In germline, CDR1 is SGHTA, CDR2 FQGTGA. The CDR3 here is CASSLMGQGAPNEQFF. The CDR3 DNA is TGTGCCAGCAGCTTAATGGGACAGGGGGCTCCCAATGAGCAGTTCTTC.

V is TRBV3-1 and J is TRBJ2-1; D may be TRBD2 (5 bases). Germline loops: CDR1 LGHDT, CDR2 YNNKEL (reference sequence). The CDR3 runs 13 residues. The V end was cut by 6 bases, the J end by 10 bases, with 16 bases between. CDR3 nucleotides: TGTGCCAGCAGTGGGATCAGCGGTCTGGAGCAGTTCTTC. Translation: CASSGISGLEQFF.

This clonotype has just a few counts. CDR3: CASSLRVNTGELFF. CDR3 DNA: TGCGCCAGCAGCTTGAGGGTTAACACCGGGGAGCTGTTTTTT. The chain couples TRBV5-1 to TRBJ2-2; D unclear. CDR3 length: 14 amino acids. Germline assignment: CDR1 SGHRS and CDR2 YFSETQ. V lost 1 base and J 2 bases, leaving 6 bases between the germline ends.

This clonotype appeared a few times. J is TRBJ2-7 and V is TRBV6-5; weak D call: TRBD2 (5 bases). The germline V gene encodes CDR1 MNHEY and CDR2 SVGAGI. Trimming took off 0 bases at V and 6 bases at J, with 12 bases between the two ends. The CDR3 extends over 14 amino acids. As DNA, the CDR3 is TGTGCCAGCAGTTACTCTTTGGTCCGGGGCGAGCAGTACTTC. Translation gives CASSYSLVRGEQYF.

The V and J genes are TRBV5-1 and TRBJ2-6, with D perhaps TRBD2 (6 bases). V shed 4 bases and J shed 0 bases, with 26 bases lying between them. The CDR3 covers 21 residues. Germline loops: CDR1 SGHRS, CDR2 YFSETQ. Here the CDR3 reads CASSALGGFLGPLSGANVLTF. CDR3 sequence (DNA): TGCGCCAGCAGCGCCTTAGGAGGGTTTCTTGGCCCCCTCTCTGGGGCCAACGTCCTGACTTTC.

The CDR3 DNA sequence: TGTGCCAGCAGCTCTCCAGGGGGCACTGAAGCTTTCTTT. Translated, it gives CASSSPGGTEAFF. The V gene is TRBV7-2, the J gene TRBJ1-1; 7 bases line up with TRBD1. V lost 4 bases, J lost 4 bases, and 3 bases stayed unmatched. CDR3 length: 13 amino acids. Germline V gene data show CDR1 as SGHTA and CDR2 as FQGNSA.

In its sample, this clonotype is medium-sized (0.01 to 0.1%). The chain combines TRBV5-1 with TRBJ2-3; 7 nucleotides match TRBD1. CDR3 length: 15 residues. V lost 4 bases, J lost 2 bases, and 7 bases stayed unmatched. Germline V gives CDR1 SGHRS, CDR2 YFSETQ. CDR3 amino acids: CASSLRTGVTDTQYF. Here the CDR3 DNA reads TGCGCCAGCAGCCTAAGGACAGGAGTCACAGATACGCAGTATTTT.

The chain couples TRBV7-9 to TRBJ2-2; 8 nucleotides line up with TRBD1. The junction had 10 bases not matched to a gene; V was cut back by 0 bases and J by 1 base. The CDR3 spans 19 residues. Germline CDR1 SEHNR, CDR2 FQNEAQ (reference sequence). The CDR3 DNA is TGTGCCAGCAGCTTAGCCTTCATTATCGGGACAGGGAACACCGGGGAGCTGTTTTTT. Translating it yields CASSLAFIIGTGNTGELFF. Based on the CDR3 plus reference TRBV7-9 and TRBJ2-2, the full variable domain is DTGVSQNPRHKITKRGQNVTFRCDPISEHNRLYWYRQTLGQGPEFLTYFQNEAQLEKSRLLSDRFSAERPKGSFSTLEIQRTEQGDSAMYLCASSLAFIIGTGNTGELFFGEGSRLTVL.

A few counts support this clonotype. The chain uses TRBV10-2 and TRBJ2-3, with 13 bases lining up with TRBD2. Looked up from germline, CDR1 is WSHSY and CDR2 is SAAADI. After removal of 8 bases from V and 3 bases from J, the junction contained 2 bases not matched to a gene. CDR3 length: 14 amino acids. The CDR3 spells CASWTSGGTDTQYF. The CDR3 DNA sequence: TGCGCCAGCTGGACTAGCGGGGGAACAGATACGCAGTATTTT.

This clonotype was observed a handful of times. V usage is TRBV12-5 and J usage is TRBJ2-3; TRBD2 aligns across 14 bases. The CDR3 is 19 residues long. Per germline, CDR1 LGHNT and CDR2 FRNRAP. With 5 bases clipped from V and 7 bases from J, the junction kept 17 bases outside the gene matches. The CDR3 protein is CASGTTTSGGAQFINTQYF. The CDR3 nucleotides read TGTGCTAGTGGTACGACGACTAGCGGGGGGGCCCAATTCATAAATACGCAGTATTTT.

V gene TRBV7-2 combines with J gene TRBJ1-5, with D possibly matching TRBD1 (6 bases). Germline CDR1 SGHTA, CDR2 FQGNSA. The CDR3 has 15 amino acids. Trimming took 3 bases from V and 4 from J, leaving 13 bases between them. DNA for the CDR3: TGTGCCAGCAGCTTTTACAGGGTCCCTAATCAGCCCCAGCATTTT. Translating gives CASSFYRVPNQPQHF.

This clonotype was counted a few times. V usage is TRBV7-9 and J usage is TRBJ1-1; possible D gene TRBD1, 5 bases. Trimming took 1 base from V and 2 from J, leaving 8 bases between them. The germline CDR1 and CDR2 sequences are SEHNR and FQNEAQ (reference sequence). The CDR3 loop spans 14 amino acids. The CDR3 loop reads CASSLGTPNTEAFF. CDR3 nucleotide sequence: TGTGCCAGCAGCTTAGGGACACCAAACACTGAAGCTTTCTTT.

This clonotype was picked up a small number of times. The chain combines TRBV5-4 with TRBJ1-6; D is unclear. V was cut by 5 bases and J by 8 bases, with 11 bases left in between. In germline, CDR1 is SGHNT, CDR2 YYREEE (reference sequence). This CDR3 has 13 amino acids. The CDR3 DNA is TGTGCCAGCAGACGGGAGCGGGATTCACCCCTCCACTTT. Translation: CASRRERDSPLHF.

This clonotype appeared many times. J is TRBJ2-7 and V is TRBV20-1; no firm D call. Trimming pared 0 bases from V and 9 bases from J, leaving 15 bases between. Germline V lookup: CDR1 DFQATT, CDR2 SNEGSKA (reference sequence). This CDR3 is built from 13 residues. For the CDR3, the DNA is TGCAGTGCTAGAGATTGGCAGAGGTCCGGGCAGTACTTC. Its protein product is CSARDWQRSGQYF.

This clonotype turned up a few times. In nucleotides, the CDR3 is TGCAGTGCTAGACCAAAATGGAACAGGTTATCCGAGCAGTACTTC. Protein: CSARPKWNRLSEQYF. The V call is TRBV20-1, the J call TRBJ2-7; D might be TRBD1 (5 bases). The CDR3 length is 15 residues. V lost 2 bases, J lost 6 bases, and 20 bases lay in between. Looked up from germline, CDR1 is DFQATT and CDR2 is SNEGSKA (reference sequence).

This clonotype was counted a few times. The DNA for the CDR3 is TGCGCCAGCAGTCAGGGGACAGGGGTGAATCAGCCCCAGCATTTT. Translation: CASSQGTGVNQPQHF. This rearrangement joins TRBV23-1 to TRBJ1-5; TRBD1 matches at 10 bases. TRBV23-1 is placed among ORFs of uncertain function. This CDR3 contains 15 residues. V dropped 3 bases and J dropped 4; count of bases not matched to a gene: 3.

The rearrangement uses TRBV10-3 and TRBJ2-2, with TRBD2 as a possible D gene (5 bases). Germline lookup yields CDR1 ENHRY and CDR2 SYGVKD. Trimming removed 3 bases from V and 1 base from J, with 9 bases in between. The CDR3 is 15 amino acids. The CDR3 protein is CAISEPGMNTGELFF. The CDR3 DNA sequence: TGTGCCATCAGTGAACCGGGGATGAACACCGGGGAGCTGTTTTTT.

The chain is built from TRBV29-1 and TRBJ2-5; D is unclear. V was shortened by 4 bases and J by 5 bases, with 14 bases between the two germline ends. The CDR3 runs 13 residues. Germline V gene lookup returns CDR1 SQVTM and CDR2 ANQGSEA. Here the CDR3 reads CSVADLVGETQYF. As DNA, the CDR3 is TGCAGCGTTGCCGACCTAGTAGGCGAGACCCAGTACTTC.

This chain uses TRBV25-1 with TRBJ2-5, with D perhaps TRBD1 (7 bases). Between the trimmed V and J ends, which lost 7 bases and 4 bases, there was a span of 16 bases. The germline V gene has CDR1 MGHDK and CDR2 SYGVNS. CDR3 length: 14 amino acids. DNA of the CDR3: TGTGCCAGCAACACTCAGGGGGGCAGAGAGACCCAGTACTTC. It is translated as CASNTQGGRETQYF.

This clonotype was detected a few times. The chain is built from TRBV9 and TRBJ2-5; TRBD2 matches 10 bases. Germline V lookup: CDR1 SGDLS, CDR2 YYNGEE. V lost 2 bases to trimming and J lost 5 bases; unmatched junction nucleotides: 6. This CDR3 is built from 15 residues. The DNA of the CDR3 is TGTGCCAGCAGCGTTTCCGGGACTAGCGCGGAGACCCAGTACTTC. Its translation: CASSVSGTSAETQYF.

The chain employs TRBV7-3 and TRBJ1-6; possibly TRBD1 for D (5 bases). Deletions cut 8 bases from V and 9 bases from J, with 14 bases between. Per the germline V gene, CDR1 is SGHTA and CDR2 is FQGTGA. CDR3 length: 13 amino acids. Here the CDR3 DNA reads TGTGCCAGCCAGCAGGGATTCGGTTCACCCCTCCACTTT. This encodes CASQQGFGSPLHF.